The 24 T cell receptor beta chains presented below share a single source sample, sequenced in a study of vaccination and CD4 T cells after COVID-19. Described time point: late sampling 161 to 241 days after vaccination in a few convalescent patients. Treatment denoted: approximately 9-day PBMC culture with coronavirus spike peptide pools or control peptides (ViraFEST assay). The assay that was used to sequence DNA from cultured CD4+ T cells was the Oncomine TCR Beta short-read assay. One entry per CDR3 protein results from TCRdb running MiXCR on the PCR reads. The sample lists tens of thousands of distinct CDR3 sequences, 30% to 35% occurring once. Antigen specificity for these receptors is unknown. Sequencing used CD4+ T cells from blood, cultured in vitro, obtained about 7 months after SARS-CoV-2 vaccination. Receptor source: a human donor who had recovered from COVID-19.

This clonotype has more than one count but fewer than ten. The V gene is TRBV20-1, the J gene TRBJ2-3; a weak D match, TRBD2 (6 bases). The CDR3 has 14 amino acids. Trimming took off 4 bases at V and 0 bases at J, with 11 bases between the two ends. Germline values: CDR1 DFQATT, CDR2 SNEGSKA (reference sequence). For the CDR3, the DNA is TGCAGTGCTACCATGGGACTTAGCACAGATACGCAGTATTTT. It specifies CSATMGLSTDTQYF.

The V gene is TRBV19, the J gene TRBJ2-5; 10 bases match TRBD1. The germline gives CDR1 LNHDA, CDR2 SQIVND (reference sequence). There are 13 residues in the CDR3. After removal of 5 bases from V and 4 bases from J, the junction contained 1 base not matched to a gene. The CDR3 DNA follows: TGTGCCAGTAGTTGGGACAGGGGAGAGACCCAGTACTTC. Translated, it gives CASSWDRGETQYF.

This clonotype has only a few counts. The gene calls are TRBV29-1 and TRBJ2-5; no reliable D call. The CDR3 is 12 residues long. Per the germline V gene, CDR1 is SQVTM and CDR2 is ANQGSEA. V was cut by 4 bases and J by 5 bases, with 11 bases left in between. The CDR3 spells CSVAGVEETQYF. The CDR3 nucleotides read TGCAGCGTTGCCGGAGTGGAGGAGACCCAGTACTTC.

This clonotype has just a few counts. This rearrangement joins TRBV4-2 to TRBJ1-1, with TRBD1 matching over 7 bases. The CDR3 extends over 11 amino acids. Germline V gene sequence: CDR1 LGHNA, CDR2 YNFKEQ. Unmatched junction bases numbered 4, after V lost 7 bases and J lost 8 bases. The CDR3 bases are TGTGCCAGCACCCGGGGACAGGAAGCTTTCTTT. Amino acids: CASTRGQEAFF.

The rearrangement uses TRBV28 and TRBJ2-7; D tentatively fits TRBD1 or TRBD2 (5 bases each). From germline, CDR1 is MDHEN and CDR2 SYDVKM. V was clipped by 8 bases and J by 0 bases, with 17 bases between them. The CDR3 sequence is 15 residues long. CDR3 in amino acids: CASGNGASYSYEQYF. The CDR3, as DNA: TGTGCCAGCGGAAACGGGGCATCCTACTCCTACGAGCAGTACTTC.

This clonotype has a handful of counts. The chain combines TRBV20-1 with TRBJ2-1; 14 bases line up with TRBD2. V was clipped by 5 bases and J by 8 bases; unmatched bases: 8. Germline CDR1 is DFQATT and CDR2 is SNEGSKA (reference sequence). The CDR3 runs to 15 residues. In DNA form, the CDR3 reads TGCAGTGCTGACAAGGGACTAGCGGGAGCCGATGAGCAGTTCTTC. Protein product: CSADKGLAGADEQFF.

This sequence joins TRBV5-3 and TRBJ2-7; TRBD1 aligns across 7 bases. TRBV5-3 is designated an ORF whose function remains uncertain. The CDR3 has 13 residues. The V and J ends lost 4 bases and 2 bases, in that order; junction bases with no gene match: 3. The CDR3 spells CARSLGTAYEQYF. The CDR3 coding sequence is TGTGCCAGAAGCCTCGGGACAGCCTACGAGCAGTACTTC.

There are a few counts of this clonotype. The CDR3 DNA follows: TGTGCCAGCAGTGACGTAGCGGGAGGCACAGATACGCAGTATTTT. Amino acids: CASSDVAGGTDTQYF. This sequence joins TRBV6-4 and TRBJ2-3; 9 positions match TRBD2. This CDR3 spans 15 amino acids. V shed 2 bases and J 1 base; nucleotides not matched to a gene: 1. The germline V gene encodes CDR1 MRHNA and CDR2 SNTAGT.

J is TRBJ2-5 and V is TRBV7-2; 11 nucleotides match TRBD2. CDR3 length: 16 amino acids. Losses at the gene ends were 5 bases for V and 2 bases for J; bases not matched to a gene: 7. Germline CDR1 SGHTA, CDR2 FQGNSA. The CDR3 here is CASSIRIAGGQETQYF. The CDR3 region has the DNA TGTGCCAGCAGCATACGGATAGCGGGAGGGCAAGAGACCCAGTACTTC.

This clonotype was detected only a few times. CDR3 sequence reads: CSARDGSTNTEAFF. For the CDR3, the DNA is TGCAGTGCTAGAGATGGTAGCACGAACACTGAAGCTTTCTTT. This rearrangement joins TRBV20-1 to TRBJ1-1; no firm D call. This CDR3 has 14 residues. Germline V gene sequence: CDR1 DFQATT, CDR2 SNEGSKA (reference sequence). With 0 bases removed from V and 1 base from J, the gap between germline ends came to 9 bases.

The gene calls are TRBV11-3 and TRBJ2-7, with D unresolved. V was clipped by 5 bases and J by 1 base, with 12 bases between them. The CDR3 loop spans 14 amino acids. CDR1 SGHNT and CDR2 YENEEA come from the germline V gene. CDR3 sequence reads: CASSPDMGSYEQYF. The CDR3, as DNA: TGTGCCAGCAGCCCTGACATGGGGTCCTACGAGCAGTACTTC.

This chain links TRBV19 with TRBJ2-1; 7 nucleotides match TRBD2. CDR3 size: 11 residues. Trimming took 7 bases from V and 7 from J; bases not matched to a gene: 1. The germline CDR1 and CDR2 sequences are LNHDA and SQIVND (reference sequence). The CDR3 DNA reads as TGTGCCAGTACGCGGGGGAATGAGCAGTTCTTC. Encoded protein: CASTRGNEQFF.

CDR3 sequence: CASSQGPGTVYEQYF. Here the CDR3 DNA reads TGTGCCAGCAGCCAAGGACCCGGGACAGTCTACGAGCAGTACTTC. The V call is TRBV4-2, the J call TRBJ2-7; 7 nucleotides align to TRBD1. The germline V gene encodes CDR1 LGHNA and CDR2 YNFKEQ. The trim removed 1 base at V and 3 bases at J, leaving 6 bases unmatched. CDR3 length: 15 residues.

The rearrangement joins TRBV5-1 to TRBJ2-5; 9 nucleotides match TRBD2. The J segment lost 5 bases and the V segment lost 2 bases, leaving 7 bases of the junction unmatched. The CDR3 totals 15 residues. Germline V gene sequence: CDR1 SGHRS, CDR2 YFSETQ. CDR3 in amino acids: CASSFGLAGRETQYF. CDR3 in DNA: TGCGCCAGCAGCTTTGGGCTAGCGGGACGCGAGACCCAGTACTTC.

V usage is TRBV7-9 and J usage is TRBJ2-1; 7 nucleotides line up with TRBD2. From germline, CDR1 is SEHNR and CDR2 FQNEAQ (reference sequence). The V and J ends lost 5 bases and 8 bases, in that order; junction bases with no gene match: 6. The CDR3 is 13 amino acids. This chain's CDR3 is CASSRGLVDEQFF. The CDR3 region has the DNA TGTGCCAGCAGCCGCGGACTAGTCGATGAGCAGTTCTTC.

This rearrangement joins TRBV7-3 to TRBJ2-1; 8 bases agree with TRBD2. The J segment lost 9 bases and the V segment lost 5 bases, leaving 12 bases of the junction unmatched. This CDR3 comprises 15 residues. The germline V gene has CDR1 SGHTA and CDR2 FQGTGA. The CDR3 spells CASSRGLAGSSEQFF. CDR3 sequence (DNA): TGTGCCAGCAGCCGGGGGCTAGCGGGTAGCAGTGAGCAGTTCTTC.

There are a few counts of this clonotype. J is TRBJ1-2 and V is TRBV28; D not certain. The germline CDR1 and CDR2 sequences are MDHEN and SYDVKM. The CDR3 consists of 13 residues. V dropped 3 bases and J dropped 5 bases, with 10 bases sitting between them. CDR3 sequence: CASSFPELYGYTF. CDR3 sequence (DNA): TGTGCCAGCAGTTTTCCGGAGCTGTATGGCTACACCTTC.

The V and J genes are TRBV28 and TRBJ1-1; D remains ambiguous. There are 16 residues in the CDR3. Trimming removed 6 bases from V and 0 bases from J, with 17 bases in between. Looked up from germline, CDR1 is MDHEN and CDR2 is SYDVKM. The CDR3 reads CASRTSRIGMNTEAFF. The CDR3 DNA reads TGTGCCAGCAGAACCTCGCGAATCGGTATGAACACTGAAGCTTTCTTT.

The table lists this clonotype with a few counts. The chain couples TRBV7-2 to TRBJ1-2; D ambiguous. Germline CDR1 SGHTA, CDR2 FQGNSA. V lost 0 bases and J 4 bases, leaving 9 bases between the germline ends. The CDR3 extends over 14 amino acids. The CDR3 spells CASSLAFGGYGYTF. In DNA, the CDR3 is TGTGCCAGCAGCTTAGCGTTCGGTGGCTATGGCTACACCTTC.

This chain uses TRBV7-2 with TRBJ2-3; TRBD2 matches 8 bases. This CDR3 contains 18 residues. The V gene's germline CDR1 is SGHTA and CDR2 FQGNSA. Trimming took 3 bases from V and 1 from J; bases not matched to a gene: 12. The CDR3 nucleotides read TGTGCCAGCAGCTTTCCACATAAGGACGGGAGGGGCACAGATACGCAGTATTTT. Protein: CASSFPHKDGRGTDTQYF.

The chain uses TRBV28 and TRBJ1-1; D call uncertain. The CDR3 covers 10 residues. Germline loops: CDR1 MDHEN, CDR2 SYDVKM. With 5 bases removed from V and 8 bases from J, the gap between germline ends came to 6 bases. CDR3 coding DNA: TGTGCCAGCAGTGCACGAGAAGCTTTCTTT. Its protein product is CASSAREAFF.

The genes are TRBV20-1 and TRBJ2-3, with 10 bases lining up with TRBD2. The germline V gene has CDR1 DFQATT and CDR2 SNEGSKA (reference sequence). The CDR3 contains 16 residues. Unmatched junction bases numbered 6, after V lost 2 bases and J lost 1 base. CDR3 coding DNA: TGCAGTGCTAGACCACCTAGCGGGAGAGGCACAGATACGCAGTATTTT. Translation: CSARPPSGRGTDTQYF.

The chain uses TRBV7-2 and TRBJ2-4; D gene uncertain. The CDR3 consists of 14 residues. Germline-derived CDR1 and CDR2 are SGHTA and FQGNSA. The V gene lost 5 bases and the J gene lost 2 bases, with 10 bases spanning the gap. Written as DNA, the CDR3 is TGTGCCAGCAGCATCGCGGAATCCAAAAACATTCAGTACTTC. This codes for CASSIAESKNIQYF.

Comment on this clonotype: One base away lies a much larger clone, so this may be a sequencing read error. The genes are TRBV7-2 and TRBJ2-5, with D uncertain. Germline CDR1 is SGHTA and CDR2 is FQGNSA. The CDR3 has 12 amino acids. The CDR3 DNA reads TGTGCCAGCAGCTTATTTCGAGAGACCCGGTACTTC. Translating gives CASSLFRETRYF.